The rows below give T cell receptor beta chains drawn from one sample of a study of PD-1 blockade in classical Hodgkin lymphoma. TCRdb keeps only in-frame clones here, not all; method: immunoSEQ multiplex PCR. Of 29,000 or so clones listed, more than 60% are singletons. Sequences were derived from peripheral blood mononuclear cells (PBMCs), sampled before the second cycle of nivolumab. The receptors were sampled from a human donor with classical Hodgkin lymphoma. The CDR3 runs from the conserved cysteine through the conserved F or W. Fields, in order: J gene, D gene, CDR3 length, V gene, clone size, CDR3 DNA, CDR3 protein. D genes are given only for firm matches. Where a row states a size, it is once, few, many or the class of an expanded clone; other rows omit it.

TRBJ1-4 | TRBD1 | 15 | TRBV11-2 | NA | TGTGCCAGCAGCCCGCAGGGGGCCGGTAATGAAAAACTGTTTTTT | CASSPQGAGNEKLFF
TRBJ1-3 | NA | 15 | TRBV29-1 | NA | TGCAGCGTTGATGGGGGGCGCTCCTCTGGAAACACCATATATTTT | CSVDGGRSSGNTIYF
TRBJ2-1 | TRBD1 | 16 | TRBV18 | few | TGTGCCAGCTCACTTACCGGGACAGGGGTTTACAATGAGCAGTTCTTC | CASSLTGTGVYNEQFF
TRBJ1-6 | NA | 15 | TRBV2 | NA | TGTGCCAGCAGTGTTTCCCGGGGGGATAATTCACCCCTCCACTTT | CASSVSRGDNSPLHF
TRBJ1-1 | TRBD1 | 16 | TRBV5-6 | NA | TGTGCCAGCAGCGGACTTCGACAGGGTTCGGGCACTGAAGCTTTCTTT | CASSGLRQGSGTEAFF
TRBJ2-1 | NA | 15 | TRBV5-4 | few | TGTGCCAGCAGCTTGGCTCGGCTCACTGGGGATGAGCAGTTCTTC | CASSLARLTGDEQFF
TRBJ1-6 | NA | 12 | TRBV6-6 | few | TGTGCCAGCGGGGCCCACTATTCACCCCTCCACTTT | CASGAHYSPLHF
TRBJ1-4 | NA | 14 | TRBV6-6 | NA | TGTGCCAGCAGCTACGGGGGGCCTAGTGAAAAACTGTTTTTT | CASSYGGPSEKLFF
TRBJ1-2 | NA | 12 | TRBV6-1 | NA | TGTGCCAGCACTCCCAGGGTGGGGGGCTACACCTTC | CASTPRVGGYTF
TRBJ1-2 | NA | 15 | TRBV11-2 | NA | TGTGCCAGCAGCTTAGAAGCCAGCCCTAACTATGGCTACACCTTC | CASSLEASPNYGYTF
TRBJ2-3 | TRBD2 | 15 | TRBV19 | few | TGTGCCAGTAGTATCCGGCGGGGGGGAACAGATACGCAGTATTTT | CASSIRRGGTDTQYF
TRBJ1-5 | NA | 15 | TRBV28 | NA | TGTGCCAGCAGGTTCCCAGGAAGGCTTAATCAGCCCCAGCATTTT | CASRFPGRLNQPQHF
TRBJ1-6 | NA | 13 | TRBV6-5 | NA | TGTGCCAGCAGTTTCTCTCGGGATTCACCCCTCCACTTT | CASSFSRDSPLHF
TRBJ1-2 | NA | 17 | TRBV7-2 | NA | TGTGCCAGCAGCGCCCCCCTTGTACCCTTCCGTCGTCGTGGCTACACCTTC | CASSAPLVPFRRRGYTF
TRBJ1-4 | NA | 15 | TRBV2 | NA | TGTGCCAGCAGTGAAGAAGGGGGGGCCGGGGAAAAACTGTTTTTT | CASSEEGGAGEKLFF
TRBJ2-7 | NA | 16 | TRBV28 | NA | TGTGCCAGCAGTTATTCCGGGCGAGAGCCATTCTACGAGCAGTACTTC | CASSYSGREPFYEQYF
TRBJ1-2 | TRBD1 | 14 | TRBV6-5 | NA | TGTGCCAGCACCCCTATCCAGGGGGCTTCTGGCTACACCTTC | CASTPIQGASGYTF
TRBJ2-5 | NA | 14 | TRBV28 | NA | TGTGCCAGCAGTAAGAAAGTACCCCCAGAGACCCAGTACTTC | CASSKKVPPETQYF
TRBJ1-1 | NA | 14 | TRBV11-2 | NA | TGTGCCAGCACGCGTGGCAGACGCAACACTGAAGCTTTCTTT | CASTRGRRNTEAFF
TRBJ1-6 | TRBD1 | 15 | TRBV2 | few | TGTGCCAGCAGGAGGGACAGGACGGGTAATTCACCCCTCCACTTT | CASRRDRTGNSPLHF
TRBJ2-2 | TRBD1 | 14 | TRBV2 | NA | TGTGCCAGCAGGGGGACAGGGGCGGGCGGGGAGCTGTTTTTT | CASRGTGAGGELFF
TRBJ1-1 | NA | 14 | TRBV7-2 | NA | TGTGCCAGCAGCTTCGTAGGGACGAACACTGAAGCTTTCTTT | CASSFVGTNTEAFF
TRBJ2-4 | NA | 22 | TRBV21-1 | once | TGTGCCAGCAGCGGGCGACTAGCGGGGGCCGCCCTCAGTGTCTCTGCCAAAAACATTCAGTACTTC | CASSGRLAGAALSVSAKNIQYF
TRBJ2-5 | NA | 13 | TRBV6-5 | NA | TGTGCCAGCAGTTACTCTTGGGGGGAGACCCAGTACTTC | CASSYSWGETQYF
TRBJ1-3 | NA | 17 | TRBV18 | NA | TGTGCCAGCTCACTCTCGGCAGGGTCGAGCTCTGGAAACACCATATATTTT | CASSLSAGSSSGNTIYF
TRBJ2-7 | NA | 14 | TRBV19 | NA | TGTGCCAGTCGAAACGGGATTGGACCGTACGAGCAGTACTTC | CASRNGIGPYEQYF
TRBJ2-1 | TRBD2 | 16 | TRBV2 | NA | TGTGCCAGCAGTGAATGGGCTAGCGGTTCCTACAATGAGCAGTTCTTC | CASSEWASGSYNEQFF
TRBJ2-3 | TRBD2 | 16 | TRBV7-2 | NA | TGTGCCAGCAGCTTAAAAGCCCTAGCGGGGGCAGATACGCAGTATTTT | CASSLKALAGADTQYF
TRBJ1-2 | TRBD1 | 15 | TRBV7-9 | few | TGTGCCAGCAGCTCTACCCGGACAGGGGCCTATGGCTACACCTTC | CASSSTRTGAYGYTF
TRBJ1-1 | NA | 15 | TRBV7-6 | NA | TGTGCCAGCAGCTTAGTGGGGATACCGAACACTGAAGCTTTCTTT | CASSLVGIPNTEAFF
TRBJ1-2 | NA | 13 | TRBV5-4 | NA | TGTGCCAGCAGCGTAACCACGAACTATGGCTACACCTTC | CASSVTTNYGYTF
TRBJ1-1 | NA | 17 | TRBV9 | NA | TGTGCCAGCAGCGTTAATCCACCCGGGGTAGGGGGCACTGAAGCTTTCTTT | CASSVNPPGVGGTEAFF
TRBJ2-3 | TRBD2 | 16 | TRBV9 | NA | TGTGCCAGCAGCGTAGGACTAGCGGATAGCACAGATACGCAGTATTTT | CASSVGLADSTDTQYF
TRBJ1-6 | NA | 14 | TRBV5-1 | NA | TGCGCCAGCAGCGGCGGGACACGTAATTCACCCCTCCACTTT | CASSGGTRNSPLHF
TRBJ1-1 | NA | 14 | TRBV7-2 | NA | TGTGCCAGCAGCTCGACACGAGCGAACACTGAAGCTTTCTTT | CASSSTRANTEAFF
TRBJ2-2 | NA | 17 | TRBV4-3 | NA | TGCGCCAGCAGCCAAGATCCCCCTCCGGTACGAACCGGGGAGCTGTTTTTT | CASSQDPPPVRTGELFF
TRBJ2-3 | TRBD1 | 14 | TRBV27 | NA | TGTGCCAGCAGTTCCCAGGGGGCCCCAGATACGCAGTATTTT | CASSSQGAPDTQYF
TRBJ1-4 | NA | 14 | TRBV11-2 | NA | TGTGCCAGCAGCCTAAGACCCGACCGTGAAAAACTGTTTTTT | CASSLRPDREKLFF
TRBJ2-3 | NA | 16 | TRBV9 | NA | TGTGCCAGCAGCGTAGAGGGGGGACTTGGCACAGATACGCAGTATTTT | CASSVEGGLGTDTQYF
TRBJ1-4 | TRBD1 | 14 | TRBV29-1 | NA | TGCAGCGTTGGTAACAGGGGAACTAATGAAAAACTGTTTTTT | CSVGNRGTNEKLFF
TRBJ1-4 | NA | 14 | TRBV4-1 | medium-sized | TGCGCCAGCAGCCAACATATCGGAAATGAAAAACTGTTTTTT | CASSQHIGNEKLFF
TRBJ1-6 | TRBD1 | 15 | TRBV19 | NA | TGTGCCAGTAGGGACAGGGACCTTCATAATTCACCCCTCCACTTT | CASRDRDLHNSPLHF
TRBJ1-6 | NA | 15 | TRBV5-1 | NA | TGCGCCAGCAGCTTGCAGGGGTCCAATAATTCACCCCTCCACTTT | CASSLQGSNNSPLHF
TRBJ2-1 | TRBD1 | 15 | TRBV7-2 | NA | TGTGCCAGCAGCTCACAAGGGACAGGGGTCAATGAGCAGTTCTTC | CASSSQGTGVNEQFF